The present TCR beta chain was sequenced within a study of blood T cell repertoires in COVID-19. About the research overall: Researchers got acute and convalescent COVID-19 samples from the United States, Italy and Spain. T cells, B-cell-depleted T cells, or PBMCs provided the cDNA or gDNA that served as material.

Method: immunoSEQ multiplex PCR; TCRdb's copy keeps in-frame clones and lacks some. The table lists roughly 68,000 clones, roughly 88% of them singletons, with about 6% in the top ten. Per germline, CDR1 SGHDN and CDR2 FVKESK. The CDR3 is made up of 16 amino acids. Trimming cost V 2 bases and J 4 bases, with 14 bases left between them. The V gene is TRBV14, the J gene TRBJ2-2; the D gene is possibly TRBD2 (7 bases). The sequence was obtained from a woman aged 70-85 years with acute or convalescent COVID-19. Material for sequencing was peripheral blood. The CDR3 bases are TGTGCCAGCAGCCAAAGGGAGGGGGAAGGCACCGGGGAGCTGTTTTTT. Translating it yields CASSQREGEGTGELFF.